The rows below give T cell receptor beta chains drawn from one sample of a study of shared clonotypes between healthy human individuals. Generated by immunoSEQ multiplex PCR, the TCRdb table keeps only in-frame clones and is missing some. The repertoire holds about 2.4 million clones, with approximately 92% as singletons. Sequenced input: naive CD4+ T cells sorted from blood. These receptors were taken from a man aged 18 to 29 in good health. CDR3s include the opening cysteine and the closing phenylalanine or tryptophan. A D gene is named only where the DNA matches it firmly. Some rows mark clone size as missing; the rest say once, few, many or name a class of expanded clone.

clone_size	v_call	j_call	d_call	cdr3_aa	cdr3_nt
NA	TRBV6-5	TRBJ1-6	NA	CASMRKTNSPLHF	TGTGCCAGCATGCGTAAGACCAATTCACCCCTCCACTTT
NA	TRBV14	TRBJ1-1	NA	CASSQDFWQPEAFF	TGTGCCAGCAGCCAAGATTTTTGGCAGCCTGAAGCTTTCTTT
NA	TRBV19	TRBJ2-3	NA	CASSTGTLQADTQYF	TGTGCCAGTAGTACCGGGACCCTCCAGGCAGATACGCAGTATTTT
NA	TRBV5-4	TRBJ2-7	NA	CASSLYQGNEQYF	TGTGCCAGCAGTTTGTACCAGGGTAACGAGCAGTACTTC
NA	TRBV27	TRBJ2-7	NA	CASSFSRGEQYF	TGTGCCAGCAGTTTTTCGCGGGGCGAGCAGTACTTC
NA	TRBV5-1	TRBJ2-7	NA	CASSLAFPGISYEQYF	TGCGCCAGCAGCTTGGCCTTCCCAGGGATCTCCTACGAGCAGTACTTC
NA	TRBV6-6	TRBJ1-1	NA	CASSYSTGMNTEAFF	TGTGCCAGCAGTTACTCAACCGGAATGAACACTGAAGCTTTCTTT
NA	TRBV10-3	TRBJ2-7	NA	CAISGGYSYEQYF	TGTGCCATCAGTGGAGGATACTCCTACGAGCAGTACTTC
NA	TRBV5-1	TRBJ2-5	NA	CASSLLGKETQYF	TGCGCCAGCAGCTTGTTGGGGAAAGAGACCCAGTACTTC
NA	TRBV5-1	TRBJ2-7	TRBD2	CASSLGGTSGFYEQYF	TGCGCCAGCAGCTTGGGGGGGACTAGCGGCTTCTACGAGCAGTACTTC
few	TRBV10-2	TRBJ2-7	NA	CASSAQAVEQYF	TGCGCCAGCAGTGCCCAAGCCGTCGAGCAGTACTTC
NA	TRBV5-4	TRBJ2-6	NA	CASSLMGSGANVLTF	TGTGCCAGCAGCCTTATGGGGTCTGGGGCCAACGTCCTGACTTTC
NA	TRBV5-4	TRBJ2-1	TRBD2	CASSSLAGGNNEQFF	TGTGCCAGCAGCTCTTTAGCGGGAGGGAACAATGAGCAGTTCTTC
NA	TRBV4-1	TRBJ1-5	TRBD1	CASSQGHTGGGSNQPQHF	TGCGCCAGCAGCCAAGGCCACACAGGGGGGGGTAGCAATCAGCCCCAGCATTTT
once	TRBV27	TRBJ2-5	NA	CASSLFSGGETQYF	TGTGCCAGCAGTTTATTCTCGGGCGGTGAGACCCAGTACTTC
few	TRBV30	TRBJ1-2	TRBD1	CAWSLDRGNGYTF	TGTGCCTGGAGCCTGGACAGGGGTAATGGCTACACCTTC
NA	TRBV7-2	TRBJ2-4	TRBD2	CASSSWTSGLAKNIQYF	TGTGCCAGCAGCTCCTGGACTAGCGGGCTAGCCAAAAACATTCAGTACTTC
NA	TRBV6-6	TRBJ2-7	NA	CASSPPAGSYEQYF	TGTGCCAGCAGTCCACCAGCAGGGAGCTACGAGCAGTACTTC
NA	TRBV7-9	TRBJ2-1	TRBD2	CASSLAAGLINEQFF	TGTGCCAGCAGCCTAGCGGCCGGACTTATCAATGAGCAGTTCTTC
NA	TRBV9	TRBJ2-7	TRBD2	CASSVAPGGYEQYF	TGTGCCAGCAGCGTCGCCCCGGGGGGCTACGAGCAGTACTTC
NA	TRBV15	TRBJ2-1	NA	CATSRASLYNEQFF	TGTGCCACCAGCAGAGCAAGTCTCTACAATGAGCAGTTCTTC
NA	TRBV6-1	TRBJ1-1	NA	CASNPTTSNTEAFF	TGTGCCAGCAACCCGACAACCAGCAACACTGAAGCTTTCTTT
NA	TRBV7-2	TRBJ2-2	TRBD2	CASSLSLAGITGELFF	TGTGCCAGCAGCTTAAGTCTAGCGGGGATCACCGGGGAGCTGTTTTTT
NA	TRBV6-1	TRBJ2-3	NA	CASTLEGGGVDTQYF	TGTGCCAGCACCTTGGAGGGGGGCGGGGTAGATACGCAGTATTTT
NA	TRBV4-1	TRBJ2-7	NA	CASSNPGTATYEQYF	TGCGCCAGCAGCAATCCCGGGACCGCCACCTACGAGCAGTACTTC
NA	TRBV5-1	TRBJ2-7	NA	CASSLMPHRTLASYEQYF	TGCGCCAGCAGCTTGATGCCCCACCGGACACTGGCGTCCTACGAGCAGTACTTC
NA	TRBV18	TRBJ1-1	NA	CASSTWNTEAFF	TGTGCCAGCTCAACTTGGAACACTGAAGCTTTCTTT
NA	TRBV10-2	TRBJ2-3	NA	CASSEFTDTQYF	TGCGCCAGCAGTGAGTTCACAGATACGCAGTATTTT
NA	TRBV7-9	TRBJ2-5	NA	CASSVGGAETQYF	TGTGCCAGCAGCGTAGGTGGGGCTGAGACCCAGTACTTC
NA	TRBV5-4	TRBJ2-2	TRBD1	CASNRQGATGELFF	TGTGCCAGCAATAGACAGGGGGCCACCGGGGAGCTGTTTTTT
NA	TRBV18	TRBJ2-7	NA	CASSPPGKGAYEQYF	TGTGCCAGCTCACCACCGGGAAAGGGTGCCTACGAGCAGTACTTC
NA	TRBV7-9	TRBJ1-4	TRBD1	CASSLGQGEFEKLFF	TGTGCCAGCAGCTTAGGACAGGGGGAATTCGAAAAACTGTTTTTT
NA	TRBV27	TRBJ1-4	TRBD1	CASRTGGGWEKLFF	TGTGCCAGCAGAACAGGGGGTGGTTGGGAAAAACTGTTTTTT